Reported below is one TCR beta chain. The authors' processing: For nucleated cells, counts were estimated from reference gene primer amplification. TCRdb keeps only in-frame clones here, not all; method: immunoSEQ multiplex PCR. V and J calls and clone size are as listed in that table; D and trimming were resolved from the DNA. The repertoire holds 250,000 or so clones, approximately 78% seen once, with around 3.3% in the top ten. This entry is derived from a study of blood T cell repertoires in COVID-19. Study-level information: Researchers got acute and convalescent COVID-19 samples from the United States, Italy and Spain. Sample material is recorded as cDNA or gDNA derived from T cells, B-cell-depleted T cells, or PBMCs.

This TCR derives from a woman younger than 35 with acute or convalescent COVID-19. Material: peripheral blood.

The CDR3 DNA sequence: TGTGCCAGCAGCCCCCGGGAGTTGAACACTGAAGCTTTCTTT. Protein: CASSPRELNTEAFF. The V call is TRBV6-2 or TRBV6-3, the J call TRBJ1-1; D remains unclear. The CDR3 totals 14 residues. The germline V and J ends were trimmed by 6 bases and 0 bases, with 11 bases remaining between them. Germline-derived CDR1 and CDR2 are MNHEY and SVGEGT.